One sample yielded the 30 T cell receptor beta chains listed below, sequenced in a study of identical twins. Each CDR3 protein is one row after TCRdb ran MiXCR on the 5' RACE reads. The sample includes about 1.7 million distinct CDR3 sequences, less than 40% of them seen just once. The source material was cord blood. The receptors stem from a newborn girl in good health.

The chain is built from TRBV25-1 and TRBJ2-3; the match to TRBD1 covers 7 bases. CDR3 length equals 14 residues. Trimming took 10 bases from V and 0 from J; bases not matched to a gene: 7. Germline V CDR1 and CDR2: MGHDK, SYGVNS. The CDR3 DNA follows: TGTGCCACCCAGGGGGTAGGAAGCACAGATACGCAGTATTTT. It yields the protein CATQGVGSTDTQYF.

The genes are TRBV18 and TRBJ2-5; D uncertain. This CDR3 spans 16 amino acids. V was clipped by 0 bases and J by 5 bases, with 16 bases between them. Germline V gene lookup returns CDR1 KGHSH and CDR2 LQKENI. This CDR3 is CASSPPGKVWVETQYF. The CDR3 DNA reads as TGTGCCAGCTCACCACCGGGAAAAGTTTGGGTGGAGACCCAGTACTTC.

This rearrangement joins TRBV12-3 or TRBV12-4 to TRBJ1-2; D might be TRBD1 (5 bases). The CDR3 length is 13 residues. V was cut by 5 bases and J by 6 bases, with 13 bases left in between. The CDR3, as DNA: TGTGCCAGCAGTACCGGGACGGAGAATGGCTACACCTTC. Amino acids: CASSTGTENGYTF.

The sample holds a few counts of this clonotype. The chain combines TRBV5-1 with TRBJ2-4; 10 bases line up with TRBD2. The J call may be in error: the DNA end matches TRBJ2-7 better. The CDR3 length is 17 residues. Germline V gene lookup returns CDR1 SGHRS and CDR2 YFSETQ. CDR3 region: CASSLGFGGTSAYEQYF. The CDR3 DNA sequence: TGCGCCAGCAGCTTGGGGTTTGGGGGGACTAGCGCCTACGAGCAGTACTTC.

Here the CDR3 reads CASSEIPGGGKNIQYF. Written as DNA, the CDR3 is TGTGCCAGCAGTGAGATTCCGGGGGGTGGGAAAAACATTCAGTACTTC. The chain joins TRBV6-1 to TRBJ2-4; 7 bases match TRBD2. The CDR3 extends over 16 amino acids. Germline-derived CDR1 and CDR2 are MNHNS and SASEGT. The V gene end was trimmed by 3 bases and the J gene end by 4 bases; junction bases not matched to a gene: 9.

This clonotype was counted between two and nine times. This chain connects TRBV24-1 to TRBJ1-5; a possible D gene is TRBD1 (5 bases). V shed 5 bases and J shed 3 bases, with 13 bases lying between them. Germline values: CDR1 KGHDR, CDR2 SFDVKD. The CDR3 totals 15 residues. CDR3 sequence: CATSGGSQVNQPQHF. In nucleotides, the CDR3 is TGTGCCACCAGTGGGGGGTCCCAGGTCAATCAGCCCCAGCATTTT.

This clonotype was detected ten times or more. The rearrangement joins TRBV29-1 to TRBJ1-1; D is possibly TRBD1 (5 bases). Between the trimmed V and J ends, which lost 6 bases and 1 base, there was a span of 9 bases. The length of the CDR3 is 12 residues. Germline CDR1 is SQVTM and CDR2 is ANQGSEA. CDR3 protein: CSVGTWNTEAFF. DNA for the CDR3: TGCAGCGTCGGGACTTGGAACACTGAAGCTTTCTTT.

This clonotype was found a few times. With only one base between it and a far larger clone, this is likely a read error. CDR3 amino acids: CASSLVPNEQYF. As DNA, the CDR3 is TGTGCCAGCAGCTTAGTCCCCAACGAGCAGTACTTC. V and J are TRBV7-2 and TRBJ2-7; D uncertain. Germline V CDR1 and CDR2: SGHTA, FQGNSA. V shed 1 base and J shed 5 bases, with 6 bases lying between them. There are 12 residues in the CDR3. Together with reference TRBV7-2 and TRBJ2-7, the CDR3 gives the full variable domain: GAGVSQSPSNKVTEKGKDVELRCDPISGHTALYWYRQSLGQGLEFLIYFQGNSAPDKSGLPSDRFSAERTGGSVSTLTIQRTQQEDSAVYLCASSLVPNEQYFGPGTRLTVT.

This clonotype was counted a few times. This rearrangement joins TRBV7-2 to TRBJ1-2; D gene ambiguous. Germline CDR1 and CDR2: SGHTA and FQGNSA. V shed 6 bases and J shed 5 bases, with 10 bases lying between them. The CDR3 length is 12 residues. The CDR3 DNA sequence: TGTGCCAGCAGGGAGGATCAATATGGCTACACCTTC. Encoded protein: CASREDQYGYTF.

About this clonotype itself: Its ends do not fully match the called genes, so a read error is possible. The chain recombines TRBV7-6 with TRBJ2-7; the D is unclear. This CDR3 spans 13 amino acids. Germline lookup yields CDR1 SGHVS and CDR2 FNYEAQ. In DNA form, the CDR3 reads TGTGCCAGCGGCTTCGGGTTTTCCTACGAGCAGTACTTC. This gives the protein CASGFGFSYEQYF.

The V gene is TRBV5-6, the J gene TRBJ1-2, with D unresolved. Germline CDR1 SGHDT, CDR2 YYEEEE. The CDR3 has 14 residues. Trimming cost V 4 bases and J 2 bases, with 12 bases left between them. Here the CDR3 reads CASSDLERNYGYTF. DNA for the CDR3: TGTGCCAGCAGCGACCTGGAACGGAACTATGGCTACACCTTC.

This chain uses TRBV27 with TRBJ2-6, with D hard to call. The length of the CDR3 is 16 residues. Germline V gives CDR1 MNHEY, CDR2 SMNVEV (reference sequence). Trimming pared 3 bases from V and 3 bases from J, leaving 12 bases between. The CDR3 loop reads CASSLWQTFGANVLTF. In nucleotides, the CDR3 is TGTGCCAGCAGTTTGTGGCAGACCTTTGGGGCCAACGTCCTGACTTTC.

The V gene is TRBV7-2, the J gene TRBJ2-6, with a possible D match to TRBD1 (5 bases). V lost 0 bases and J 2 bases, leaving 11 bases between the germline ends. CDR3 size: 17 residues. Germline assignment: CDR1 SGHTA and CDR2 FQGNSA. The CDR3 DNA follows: TGTGCCAGCAGCTTAGCAGGGGTGGTAGCTGGGGCCAACGTCCTGACTTTC. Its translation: CASSLAGVVAGANVLTF. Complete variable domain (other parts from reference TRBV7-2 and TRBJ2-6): GAGVSQSPSNKVTEKGKDVELRCDPISGHTALYWYRQSLGQGLEFLIYFQGNSAPDKSGLPSDRFSAERTGGSVSTLTIQRTQQEDSAVYLCASSLAGVVAGANVLTFGAGSRLTVL.

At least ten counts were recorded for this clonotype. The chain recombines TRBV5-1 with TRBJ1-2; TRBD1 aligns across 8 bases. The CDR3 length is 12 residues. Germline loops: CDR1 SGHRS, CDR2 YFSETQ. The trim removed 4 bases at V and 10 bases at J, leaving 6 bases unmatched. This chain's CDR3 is CASSIDRGVYTF. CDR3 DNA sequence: TGCGCCAGCAGCATAGACAGGGGCGTCTACACCTTC.

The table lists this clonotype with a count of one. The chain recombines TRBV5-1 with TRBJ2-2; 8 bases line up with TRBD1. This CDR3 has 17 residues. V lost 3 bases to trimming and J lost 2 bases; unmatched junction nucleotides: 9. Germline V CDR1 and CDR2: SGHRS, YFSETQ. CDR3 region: CASSYTRDRLNTGELFF. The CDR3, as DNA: TGCGCCAGCAGCTACACCCGGGACAGGTTAAACACCGGGGAGCTGTTTTTT.

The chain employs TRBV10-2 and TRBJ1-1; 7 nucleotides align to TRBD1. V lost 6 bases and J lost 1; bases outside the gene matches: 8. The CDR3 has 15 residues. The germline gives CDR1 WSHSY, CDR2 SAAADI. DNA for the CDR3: TGCGCCAGCAGGTCCGCCGGGACAGAGAACACTGAAGCTTTCTTT. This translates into CASRSAGTENTEAFF.

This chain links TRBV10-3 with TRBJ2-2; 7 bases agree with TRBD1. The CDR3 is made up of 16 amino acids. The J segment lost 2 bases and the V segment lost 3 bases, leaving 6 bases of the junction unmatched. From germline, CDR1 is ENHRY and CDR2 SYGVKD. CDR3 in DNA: TGTGCCATCAGTGATATCAACAGGGGTAACACCGGGGAGCTGTTTTTT. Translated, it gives CAISDINRGNTGELFF.

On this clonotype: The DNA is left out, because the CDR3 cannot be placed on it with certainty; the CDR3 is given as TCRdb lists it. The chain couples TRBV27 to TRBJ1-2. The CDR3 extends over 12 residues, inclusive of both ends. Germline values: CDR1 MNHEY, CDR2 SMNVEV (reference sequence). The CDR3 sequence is CASSSSGRDYTF.

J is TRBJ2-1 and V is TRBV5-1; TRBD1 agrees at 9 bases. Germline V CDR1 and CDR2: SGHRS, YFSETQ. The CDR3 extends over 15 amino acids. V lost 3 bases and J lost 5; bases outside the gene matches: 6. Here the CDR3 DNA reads TGCGCCAGCAGCTCCCGGGACAGGGCAGACAATGAGCAGTTCTTC. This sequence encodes CASSSRDRADNEQFF. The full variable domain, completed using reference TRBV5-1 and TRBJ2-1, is KAGVTQTPRYLIKTRGQQVTLSCSPISGHRSVSWYQQTPGQGLQFLFEYFSETQRNKGNFPGRFSGRQFSNSRSEMNVSTLELGDSALYLCASSSRDRADNEQFFGPGTRLTVL.

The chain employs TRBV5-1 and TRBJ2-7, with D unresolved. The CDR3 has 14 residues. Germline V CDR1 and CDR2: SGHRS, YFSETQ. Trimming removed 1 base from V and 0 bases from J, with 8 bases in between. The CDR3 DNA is TGCGCCAGCAGCTTGACGGCAGTCTCCTACGAGCAGTACTTC. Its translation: CASSLTAVSYEQYF.

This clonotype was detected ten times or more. Written as DNA, the CDR3 is TGTGCCAGCAGTTATTGGGGGACAGATACGCAGTATTTT. This gives the protein CASSYWGTDTQYF. V is TRBV28 and J is TRBJ2-3; D is perhaps TRBD1 or TRBD2 (5 bases each). The CDR3 runs to 13 residues. Germline V gene lookup returns CDR1 MDHEN and CDR2 SYDVKM. Trimming removed 4 bases at V and 3 bases at J, with 8 bases between. The whole variable domain, remainder taken from reference TRBV28 and TRBJ2-3, is DVKVTQSSRYLVKRTGEKVFLECVQDMDHENMFWYRQDPGLGLRLIYFSYDVKMKEKGDIPEGYSVSREKKERFSLILESASTNQTSMYLCASSYWGTDTQYFGPGTRLTVL.

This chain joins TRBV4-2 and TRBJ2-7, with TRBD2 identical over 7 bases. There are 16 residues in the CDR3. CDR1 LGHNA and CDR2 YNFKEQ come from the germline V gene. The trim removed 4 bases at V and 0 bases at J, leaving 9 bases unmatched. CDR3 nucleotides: TGTGCCAGCAGCCTCCTGGGCGGGAGCAACTCCTACGAGCAGTACTTC. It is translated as CASSLLGGSNSYEQYF.

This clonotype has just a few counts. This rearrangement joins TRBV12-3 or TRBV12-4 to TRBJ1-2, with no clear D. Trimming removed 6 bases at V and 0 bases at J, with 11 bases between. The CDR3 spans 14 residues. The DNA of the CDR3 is TGTGCCAGCAGCCCCGGGTCCTCTAACTATGGCTACACCTTC. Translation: CASSPGSSNYGYTF.

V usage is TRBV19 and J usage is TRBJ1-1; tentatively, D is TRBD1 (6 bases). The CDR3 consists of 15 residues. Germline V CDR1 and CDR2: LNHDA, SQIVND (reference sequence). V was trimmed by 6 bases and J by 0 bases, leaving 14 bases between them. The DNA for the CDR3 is TGTGCCAGTAGGGCCCGGACAGCCATGAACACTGAAGCTTTCTTT. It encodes CASRARTAMNTEAFF. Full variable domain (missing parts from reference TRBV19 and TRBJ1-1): DGGITQSPKYLFRKEGQNVTLSCEQNLNHDAMYWYRQDPGQGLRLIYYSQIVNDFQKGDIAEGYSVSREKKESFPLTVTSAQKNPTAFYLCASRARTAMNTEAFFGQGTRLTVV.

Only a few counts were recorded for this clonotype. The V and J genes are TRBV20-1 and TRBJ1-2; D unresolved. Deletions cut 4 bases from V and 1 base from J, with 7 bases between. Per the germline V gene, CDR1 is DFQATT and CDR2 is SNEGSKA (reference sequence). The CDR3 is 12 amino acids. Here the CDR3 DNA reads TGCAGTGCTAAATCAATTAACTATGGCTACACCTTC. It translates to CSAKSINYGYTF.

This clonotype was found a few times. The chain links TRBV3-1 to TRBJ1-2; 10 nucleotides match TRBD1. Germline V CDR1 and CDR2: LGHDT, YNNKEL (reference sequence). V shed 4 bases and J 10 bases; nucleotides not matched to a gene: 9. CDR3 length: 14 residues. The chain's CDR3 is CASSPPGQGGDYTF. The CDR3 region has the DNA TGTGCCAGCAGCCCGCCCGGACAGGGGGGGGACTACACCTTC.

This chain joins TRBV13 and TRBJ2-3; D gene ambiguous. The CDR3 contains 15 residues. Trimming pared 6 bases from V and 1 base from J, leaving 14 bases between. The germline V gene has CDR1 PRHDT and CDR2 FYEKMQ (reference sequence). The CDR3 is CASSKPPSGTDTQYF. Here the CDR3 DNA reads TGTGCCAGCAGTAAACCACCCAGCGGCACAGATACGCAGTATTTT.

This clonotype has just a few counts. CDR3 nucleotide sequence: TGTGCCAGCAGCGTACAGGGGACGGGGACTGAAGCTTTCTTT. Encoded protein: CASSVQGTGTEAFF. The gene calls are TRBV9 and TRBJ1-1, with D perhaps matching TRBD1 (6 bases). CDR3 length equals 14 residues. Trimming took 1 base from V and 5 from J, leaving 12 bases between them. Germline values: CDR1 SGDLS, CDR2 YYNGEE.

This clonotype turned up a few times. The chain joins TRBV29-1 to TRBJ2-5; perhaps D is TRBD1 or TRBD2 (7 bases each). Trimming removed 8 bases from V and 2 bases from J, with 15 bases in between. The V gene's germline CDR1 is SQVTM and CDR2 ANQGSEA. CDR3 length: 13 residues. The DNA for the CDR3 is TGCAGCCTACGCAGGGGGGGTCAAGAGACCCAGTACTTC. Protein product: CSLRRGGQETQYF.

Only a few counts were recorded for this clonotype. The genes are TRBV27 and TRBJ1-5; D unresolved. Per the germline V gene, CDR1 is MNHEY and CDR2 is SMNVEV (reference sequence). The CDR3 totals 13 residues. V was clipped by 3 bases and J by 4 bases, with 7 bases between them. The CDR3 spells CASSFGINQPQHF. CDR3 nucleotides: TGTGCCAGCAGTTTTGGCATAAATCAGCCCCAGCATTTT.